These 21 T cell receptor beta chains came from one sample sequenced in a study of cytomegalovirus exposure and HLA in healthy donors. Researchers ran the PCR with 60 Vbeta and 13 Jbeta primers. Profiling relied on immunoSEQ multiplex PCR, and the TCRdb table lists in-frame clones only, not all of them. This sample has about 150,000 clones, with about 74% found just once. Sequenced sample: PBMCs. Receptor source: a woman in her thirties or forties in good health and CMV-seronegative.

V usage is TRBV6-1 and J usage is TRBJ2-7, with a tentative D call TRBD1 (5 bases). V shed 2 bases and J shed 2 bases, with 19 bases lying between them. Germline-derived CDR1 and CDR2 are MNHNS and SASEGT. CDR3 length: 17 amino acids. DNA for the CDR3: TGTGCCAGCAGTGAACTTGGGTCAGGGCAGTTAACCTACGAGCAGTACTTC. Translated, it gives CASSELGSGQLTYEQYF.

This clone was seen a single time. V is TRBV6-5 and J is TRBJ1-1, with 10 bases aligning to TRBD1. CDR1 MNHEY and CDR2 SVGAGI come from the germline V gene. The CDR3 runs to 15 residues. The J segment lost 7 bases and the V segment lost 9 bases, leaving 14 bases of the junction unmatched. The CDR3 here is CASTVRDRGLGEAFF. The CDR3 DNA sequence: TGTGCCAGTACAGTCCGGGACAGGGGCCTCGGTGAAGCTTTCTTT.

This clone showed up just a few times. This chain connects TRBV5-1 to TRBJ1-2; 9 nucleotides align to TRBD1. Trimming at V came to 4 bases and at J to 0 bases, leaving 19 bases not matched to a gene. CDR3 length: 20 amino acids. CDR1 and CDR2 (germline): SGHRS, YFSETQ. CDR3 loop: CASSPGILKQGARANYGYTF. As DNA, the CDR3 is TGCGCCAGCAGCCCGGGGATCTTGAAACAGGGGGCGCGGGCTAACTATGGCTACACCTTC.

The V and J genes are TRBV30 and TRBJ1-6; D ambiguous. The germline V gene has CDR1 GTSNPN and CDR2 SVGIG (reference sequence). The CDR3 loop spans 13 amino acids. V lost 5 bases and J 8 bases, leaving 13 bases between the germline ends. The CDR3 loop reads CAWGRERDSPLHF. CDR3 in DNA: TGTGCCTGGGGCCGGGAGAGGGATTCACCCCTCCACTTT.

The chain recombines TRBV5-6 with TRBJ2-1; 12 bases fit TRBD2. CDR3 size: 16 residues. The J segment lost 6 bases and the V segment lost 3 bases, leaving 7 bases of the junction unmatched. Germline V gene lookup returns CDR1 SGHDT and CDR2 YYEEEE. The CDR3 DNA is TGTGCCAGCAGCTCGGGACTAGCGGGTTACTTCAATGAGCAGTTCTTC. As protein: CASSSGLAGYFNEQFF.

The chain uses TRBV4-1 and TRBJ1-2, with 7 positions matching TRBD1. The CDR3 is 15 residues long. V lost 4 bases to trimming and J lost 2 bases; unmatched junction nucleotides: 7. The germline gives CDR1 MGHRA, CDR2 YSYEKL. The CDR3 coding sequence is TGCGCCAGCAGCCGCCCGGGACAGCAAAACTATGGCTACACCTTC. This gives the protein CASSRPGQQNYGYTF.

The chain has TRBV12-1 and TRBJ2-2; the table's D call of TRBD2 was not tested on the DNA. TRBV12-1 is labeled a pseudogene. This CDR3 spans 17 amino acids. The CDR3 DNA reads TGTGCCAGCAGCCCCTGGGCCAAGCGGGAAGACACCGGGGAGCTGTTTTTT. Translation: CASSPWAKREDTGELFF.

This rearrangement joins TRBV29-1 to TRBJ1-1; D is uncertain. The CDR3 runs to 11 residues. Deletions cut 7 bases from V and 5 bases from J, with 11 bases between. CDR1 is SQVTM and CDR2 is ANQGSEA in the germline V gene. The CDR3 bases are TGCAGCGCAAACTATGGAACTGAAGCTTTCTTT. It codes for CSANYGTEAFF.

The chain couples TRBV6-4 to TRBJ2-7, with D possibly TRBD1 on 6 matching bases. This CDR3 has 14 residues. Between the trimmed V and J ends, which lost 6 bases and 3 bases, there was a span of 15 bases. Germline V gene lookup returns CDR1 MRHNA and CDR2 SNTAGT. CDR3 nucleotide sequence: TGTGCCAGCAGCCCCCTAGGGGGTAACTACGAGCAGTACTTC. The encoded protein is CASSPLGGNYEQYF.

This chain joins TRBV5-1 and TRBJ2-1, with a tentative D call TRBD2 (6 bases). The V end lost 3 bases, the J end lost 10 bases, and 17 bases lay between the germline ends. CDR1 SGHRS and CDR2 YFSETQ come from the germline V gene. CDR3 length equals 14 residues. The DNA of the CDR3 is TGCGCCAGCAGCTCAATGTTGACTAGTACCGAGCAGTTCTTC. Encoded protein: CASSSMLTSTEQFF.

This chain uses TRBV6-1 with TRBJ1-2; D gene unclear. The CDR3 runs 17 residues. Between the trimmed V and J ends, which lost 1 base and 3 bases, there was a span of 18 bases. CDR1 is MNHNS and CDR2 is SASEGT in the germline V gene. As DNA, the CDR3 is TGTGCCAGCAGTGAAGGGTTTCTTGGGTGGGAGCACTATGGCTACACCTTC. It translates to CASSEGFLGWEHYGYTF.

This chain links TRBV5-1 with TRBJ1-4; D is uncertain. This CDR3 is built from 12 residues. Germline V gene sequence: CDR1 SGHRS, CDR2 YFSETQ. Trimming stripped 2 bases from V and 11 bases from J, with 10 bases between. The CDR3 nucleotides read TGCGCCAGCAGCTTAGACTACTCTAAACTGTTTTTT. Translation: CASSLDYSKLFF.

J is TRBJ2-3 and V is TRBV5-4; 15 bases are shared with TRBD2. Losses at the gene ends were 5 bases for V and 2 bases for J; bases not matched to a gene: 6. The germline V gene encodes CDR1 SGHNT and CDR2 YYREEE (reference sequence). The length of the CDR3 is 17 residues. The CDR3 protein is CASRSGTSGRNTDTQYF. The CDR3 DNA is TGTGCCAGCAGATCGGGGACTAGCGGGAGGAACACAGATACGCAGTATTTT.

The gene calls are TRBV6-1 and TRBJ2-7; D is unresolved. The CDR3 is 15 amino acids. V was trimmed by 5 bases and J by 2 bases, leaving 16 bases between them. Germline CDR1 reads MNHNS; CDR2 reads SASEGT. The CDR3 loop reads CASSFSVHSTYEQYF. CDR3 DNA sequence: TGTGCCAGCAGTTTTTCTGTGCATAGCACCTACGAGCAGTACTTC.

The genes are TRBV7-9 and TRBJ1-3; TRBD1 might be the D (6 bases). Looked up from germline, CDR1 is SEHNR and CDR2 is FQNEAQ (reference sequence). The CDR3 has 18 amino acids. Trimming shortened V by 5 bases and J by 3 bases, and 23 bases separated the two germline ends. CDR3 bases: TGTGCCAGCAGCGGGGGCCGTGTCGGGGGACTAAATGGAAACACCATATATTTT. It yields the protein CASSGGRVGGLNGNTIYF.

The chain employs TRBV18 and TRBJ1-5; possible D gene TRBD1, 5 bases. The CDR3 is 17 amino acids. V lost 4 bases to trimming and J lost 0 bases, with 16 bases between them. Germline CDR1 is KGHSH and CDR2 is LQKENI. This CDR3 is CASSLSTDYHSNQPQHF. CDR3 DNA: TGTGCCAGCTCACTCTCGACAGATTATCATAGCAATCAGCCCCAGCATTTT. The full variable domain, completed using reference TRBV18 and TRBJ1-5, is NAGVMQNPRHLVRRRGQEARLRCSPMKGHSHVYWYRQLPEEGLKFMVYLQKENIIDESGMPKERFSAEFPKEGPSILRIQQVVRGDSAAYFCASSLSTDYHSNQPQHFGDGTRLSIL.

The table lists this clone with a count of one. The V call is TRBV5-4, the J call TRBJ2-1; D perhaps matches TRBD1 (7 bases). The germline V gene has CDR1 SGHNT and CDR2 YYREEE (reference sequence). The CDR3 has 13 amino acids. V dropped 2 bases and J dropped 7 bases, with 10 bases sitting between them. This CDR3 reads CASSFRGRNEQFF. CDR3 DNA sequence: TGTGCCAGCAGCTTCAGGGGGAGGAATGAGCAGTTCTTC.

J is TRBJ1-1 and V is TRBV2; 9 bases align to TRBD1. J was trimmed by 1 base and V by 4 bases; bases with no gene match: 4. Germline V gene lookup returns CDR1 SNHLY and CDR2 FYNNEI. The CDR3 is 15 amino acids. The CDR3 DNA follows: TGTGCCAGCAGTGTACAGGGGGCGCGGAACACTGAAGCTTTCTTT. Its protein product is CASSVQGARNTEAFF.

To note about this clone: Other DNA sequences in this specimen translate into the identical CDR3. This chain links TRBV29-1 with TRBJ1-2, with TRBD1 identical over 8 bases. V shed 4 bases and J 5 bases; nucleotides not matched to a gene: 0. CDR1 SQVTM and CDR2 ANQGSEA come from the germline V gene. The CDR3 has 11 amino acids. CDR3 sequence reads: CSVGQGYGYTF. The CDR3 DNA follows: TGCAGCGTTGGACAGGGGTATGGCTACACCTTC.

V usage is TRBV7-9 and J usage is TRBJ1-1; possibly TRBD1 for D (6 bases). This CDR3 is built from 13 residues. V shed 8 bases and J shed 2 bases, with 12 bases lying between them. CDR1 and CDR2 (germline): SEHNR, FQNEAQ (reference sequence). For the CDR3, the DNA is TGTGCCAGCCTGGCAGGGGTCAACACTGAAGCTTTCTTT. The encoded protein is CASLAGVNTEAFF.

This clone came up a few times. The rearrangement joins TRBV7-9 to TRBJ2-7, with a weak D call TRBD2 (5 bases). This CDR3 has 13 amino acids. CDR1 is SEHNR, CDR2 FQNEAQ, per germline (reference sequence). Trimming left V 11 bases short and J 0 bases short, with 14 bases between. The CDR3 bases are TGTGCCGCCGGGGTATCCGGCTCCTACGAGCAGTACTTC. This sequence encodes CAAGVSGSYEQYF. The entire variable domain, with the rest obtained from reference TRBV7-9 and TRBJ2-7, is as follows: DTGVSQNPRHKITKRGQNVTFRCDPISEHNRLYWYRQTLGQGPEFLTYFQNEAQLEKSRLLSDRFSAERPKGSFSTLEIQRTEQGDSAMYLCAAGVSGSYEQYFGPGTRLTVT.